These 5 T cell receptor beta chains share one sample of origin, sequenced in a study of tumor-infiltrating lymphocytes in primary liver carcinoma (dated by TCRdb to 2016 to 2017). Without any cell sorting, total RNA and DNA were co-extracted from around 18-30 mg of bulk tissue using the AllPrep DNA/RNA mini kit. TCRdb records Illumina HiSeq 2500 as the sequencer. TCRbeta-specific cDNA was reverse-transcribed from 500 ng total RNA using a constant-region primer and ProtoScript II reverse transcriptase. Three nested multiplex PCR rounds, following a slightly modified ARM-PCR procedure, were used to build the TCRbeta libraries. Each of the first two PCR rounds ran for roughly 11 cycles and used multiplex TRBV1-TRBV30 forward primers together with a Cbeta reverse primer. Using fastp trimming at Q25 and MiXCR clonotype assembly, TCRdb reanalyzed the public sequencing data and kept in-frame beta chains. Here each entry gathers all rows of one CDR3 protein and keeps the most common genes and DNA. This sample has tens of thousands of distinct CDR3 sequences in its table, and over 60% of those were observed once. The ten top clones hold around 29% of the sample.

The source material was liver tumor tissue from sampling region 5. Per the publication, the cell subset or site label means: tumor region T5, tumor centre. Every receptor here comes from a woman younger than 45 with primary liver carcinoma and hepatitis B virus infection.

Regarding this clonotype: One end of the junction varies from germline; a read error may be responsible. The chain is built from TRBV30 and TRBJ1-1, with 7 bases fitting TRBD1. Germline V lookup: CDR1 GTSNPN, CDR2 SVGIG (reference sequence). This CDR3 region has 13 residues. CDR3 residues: CAWNFQGGPEAFF. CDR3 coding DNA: TGTGCCTGGAACTTCCAAGGGGGCCCCGAAGCTTTCTTC.

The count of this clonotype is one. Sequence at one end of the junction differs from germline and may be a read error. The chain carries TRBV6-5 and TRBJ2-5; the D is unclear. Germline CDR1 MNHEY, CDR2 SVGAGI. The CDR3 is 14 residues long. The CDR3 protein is CANRPIGVQETQYF. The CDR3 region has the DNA TGTGCCAACAGACCCATTGGGGTCCAAGAGACTCAGTACTTC.

CDR3 nucleotides: TGTGCCAGCAGTCCCGGCGGGTGGTCCTCCTACGAGCAGTACTTC. Translation gives CASSPGGWSSYEQYF. The chain has TRBV5-4 and TRBJ2-7; TRBD2 might be the D (5 bases). V was pared by 5 bases and J by 0 bases, with 15 bases between. The germline CDR1 and CDR2 sequences are SGHNT and YYREEE (reference sequence). This CDR3 has 15 amino acids.

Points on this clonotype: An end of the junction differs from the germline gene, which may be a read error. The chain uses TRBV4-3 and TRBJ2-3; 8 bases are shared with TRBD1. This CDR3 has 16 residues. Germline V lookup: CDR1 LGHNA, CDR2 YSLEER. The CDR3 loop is CASSQGGRGHPDTQYF. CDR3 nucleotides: TGCGCCAGTAGCCAAGGAGGCAGGGGGCATCCAGATACGCAATATTTT.

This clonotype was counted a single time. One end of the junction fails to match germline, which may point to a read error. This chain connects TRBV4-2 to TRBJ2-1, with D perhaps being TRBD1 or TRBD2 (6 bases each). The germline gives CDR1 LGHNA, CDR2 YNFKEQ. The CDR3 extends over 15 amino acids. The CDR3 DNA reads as TGTGCCAGCTGCCAAAGAATAGAGGGGGGAGATGAGCATTTCTTC. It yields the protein CASCQRIEGGDEHFF.